This T cell receptor (beta chain) emerged from a study of molecular identifiers for immune sequencing clone quantification. Libraries from naive CD8 cells were generated from about 20,000 to 1,000,000 sorted cells (with 10%, 30% or 50% RNA). Naive CD8 T cells underwent sorting with the CD8+CD4-CCR7+CD45RA+ definition. Previously described methods and listed TCR primers were used for bulk TCR libraries. MiXCR, applied by TCRdb to the PCR reads, yields one record per CDR3 protein. The sample includes about 300,000 distinct CDR3 sequences, over 20% of them seen just once. Germline V CDR1 and CDR2: SGHRS, YFSETQ. Trimming took 0 bases from V and 4 from J, leaving 13 bases between them. The length of the CDR3 is 15 residues. The sample holds many counts of this clonotype. Its antigen is currently unknown. Study results and limitations: Barcode collisions between identical TCR molecules could shrink estimates of highly expanded clone sizes.

The gene calls are TRBV5-1 and TRBJ2-5; weak D call: TRBD2 (5 bases). This receptor was taken from a human donor in good health. Some libraries in this study had Jurkat cell RNA spiked in. The specimen sequenced was naive CD8+ T cells from blood, with Jurkat cell RNA spiked in. Subset of the sample: FACS-sorted CD8+CD4-CCR7+CD45RA+ naive T cells. CDR3 bases: TGCGCCAGCAGCTTGGACCTGACTACCCCAGAGACCCAGTACTTC. Encoded protein: CASSLDLTTPETQYF.